The 5 T cell receptor beta chains presented below share a single source sample, sequenced in a study of monozygotic twins with inflammatory bowel disease. For each CDR3 protein, TCRdb gives one entry from its re-call of the 5' RACE reads, without DNA. Its listing shows under 350,000 distinct CDR3 sequences. What was sequenced was blood. The source of these receptors is a human donor with ulcerative colitis or Crohn's disease, or a healthy co-twin of an affected twin (not recorded which).

This chain connects TRBV3-1 to TRBJ2-7; the TRBD1 assignment by TCRdb is unverifiable without DNA. CDR1 and CDR2 from the germline V gene are LGHDT and YNNKEL (reference sequence). The CDR3 contains 15 residues. CDR3 sequence: CASSQDLRPGSVINF.

The genes are TRBV4-3 and TRBJ2-1; TCRdb's D call of TRBD2 is untestable without DNA. Germline-derived CDR1 and CDR2 are LGHNA and YSLEER. CDR3 length: 18 residues. This CDR3 reads CASSQDPSSGYSYNEQFF.

The chain is built from TRBV20-1 and TRBJ1-3. Germline V gives CDR1 DFQATT, CDR2 SNEGSKA (reference sequence). The CDR3 covers 12 residues. Here the CDR3 reads CSARVGTWTIYF.

The chain has TRBV12-3 or TRBV12-4 and TRBJ1-1; absent DNA, TCRdb's TRBD1 call cannot be checked. This CDR3 is 11 amino acids long. The CDR3 loop is CASSFRGAAFF.

The V and J genes are TRBV5-1 and TRBJ1-4; no DNA is available, so the TRBD1 call from TCRdb remains unchecked. The CDR3 runs 14 residues. CDR1 is SGHRS and CDR2 is YFSETQ in the germline V gene. The CDR3 protein is CASSSAGTREKLFF. The full variable domain, completed using reference TRBV5-1 and TRBJ1-4, is KAGVTQTPRYLIKTRGQQVTLSCSPISGHRSVSWYQQTPGQGLQFLFEYFSETQRNKGNFPGRFSGRQFSNSRSEMNVSTLELGDSALYLCASSSAGTREKLFFGSGTQLSVL.